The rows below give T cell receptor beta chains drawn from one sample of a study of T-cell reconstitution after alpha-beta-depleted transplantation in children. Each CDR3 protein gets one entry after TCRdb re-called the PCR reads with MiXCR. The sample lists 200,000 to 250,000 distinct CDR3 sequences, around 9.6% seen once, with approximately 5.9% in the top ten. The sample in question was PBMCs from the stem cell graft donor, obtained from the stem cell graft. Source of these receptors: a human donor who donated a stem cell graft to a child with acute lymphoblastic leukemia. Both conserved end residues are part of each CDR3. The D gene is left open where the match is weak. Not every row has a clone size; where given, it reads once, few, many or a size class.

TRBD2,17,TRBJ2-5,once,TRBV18,TGTGCCAGCTCACCACGACTAGCGGGGGCACTCCAAGAGACCCAGTACTTC,CASSPRLAGALQETQYF
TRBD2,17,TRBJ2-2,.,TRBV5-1,TGCGCCAGCAGCCCGAGACTAGCGGGGGCGAACACCGGGGAGCTGTTTTTT,CASSPRLAGANTGELFF
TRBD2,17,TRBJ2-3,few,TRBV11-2,TGTGCCAGCAGCTTGGATTTTGCGGGGGGCAGCACAGATACGCAGTATTTT,CASSLDFAGGSTDTQYF
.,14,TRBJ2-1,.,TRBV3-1,TGTGCCAGCAGCCGGTCTGAGGGGGGCGGTGAGCAGTTCTTC,CASSRSEGGGEQFF
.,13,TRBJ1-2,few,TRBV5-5,TGTGCCAGCAGCTTGAACAGTAACTATGGCTACACCTTC,CASSLNSNYGYTF
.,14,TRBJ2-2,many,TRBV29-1,TGCAGCGCCGCGACCCAAACAAAAACCGGGGAGCTGTTTTTT,CSAATQTKTGELFF
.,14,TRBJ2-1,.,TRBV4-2,TGTGCCAGCAGCCCTGAGGTAGGGGGGAATGAGCAGTTCTTC,CASSPEVGGNEQFF
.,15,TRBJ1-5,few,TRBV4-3,TGCGCCAGCAGCCAGGGGGACACCAGCAATCAGCCCCAGCATTTT,CASSQGDTSNQPQHF
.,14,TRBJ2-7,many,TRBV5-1,TGCGCCAGCAGCTTGGGACGTCTCCTCGACGAGCAGTACTTC,CASSLGRLLDEQYF
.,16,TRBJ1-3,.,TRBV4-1,TGCGCCAGCAGCCAAGTTTCACGGTTCTCTGGAAACACCATATATTTT,CASSQVSRFSGNTIYF
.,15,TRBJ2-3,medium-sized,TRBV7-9,TGTGCCAGCAGCTTAGCGAGAACGGCCTCGGATACGCAGTATTTT,CASSLARTASDTQYF
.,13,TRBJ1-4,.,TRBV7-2,TGTGCCAGCAGCCCCCTAGGGGGGGGAAAACTGTTTTTT,CASSPLGGGKLFF
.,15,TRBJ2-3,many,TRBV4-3,TGCGCCAGCAGCCAAGGGAACTGGGGCACAGATACGCAGTATTTT,CASSQGNWGTDTQYF
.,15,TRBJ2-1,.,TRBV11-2,TGTGCCAGCAGCCGTTCGACGGGACCCCATGATGAGCAGTTCTTC,CASSRSTGPHDEQFF
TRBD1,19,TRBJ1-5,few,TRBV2,TGTGCCAGCAGTGTTCTATCAGGGGGCGCTTCTCTTGGCAATCAGCCCCAGCATTTT,CASSVLSGGASLGNQPQHF
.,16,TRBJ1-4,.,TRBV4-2,TGTGCCAGCAGCCAAGTTCGGACACAAGGGGGTGAAAAACTGTTTTTT,CASSQVRTQGGEKLFF
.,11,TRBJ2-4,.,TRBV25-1,TGTGCCAGCAGGGGCTCAAACATTCAGTACTTC,CASRGSNIQYF